The 23 T cell receptor beta chains reported below all come from one sample, sequenced in a study of cytomegalovirus exposure and HLA in healthy donors. The primer mix had 60 Vbeta and 13 Jbeta primers. Using immunoSEQ multiplex PCR, the repertoire was profiled, and TCRdb retains in-frame clones only, with some absent. The sample has about 180,000 clones, 70% to 85% seen once. Sequencing was carried out using PBMCs. The receptors stem from a woman aged 60-70 years in good health and CMV-seropositive.

J is TRBJ2-3 and V is TRBV7-2; D uncertain. The CDR3 runs 12 residues. V was shortened by 5 bases and J by 2 bases, with 5 bases between the two germline ends. CDR1 and CDR2 from the germline V gene are SGHTA and FQGNSA. CDR3 residues: CASSAFTDTQYF. The CDR3 coding sequence is TGTGCCAGCAGCGCGTTCACAGATACGCAGTATTTT.

CDR3 sequence: CASSSGQGHYSNQPQHF. The CDR3 DNA follows: TGTGCCAGCAGTTCCGGACAGGGCCATTATAGCAATCAGCCCCAGCATTTT. The J gene is TRBJ1-5, the V gene TRBV28, with 8 bases aligning to TRBD1. Unmatched junction bases numbered 8, after V lost 4 bases and J lost 0 bases. The V gene's germline CDR1 is MDHEN and CDR2 SYDVKM. There are 17 residues in the CDR3.

The chain employs TRBV14 and TRBJ2-3, with no clear D. Germline-derived CDR1 and CDR2 are SGHDN and FVKESK. With 4 bases removed from V and 2 bases from J, the gap between germline ends came to 4 bases. This CDR3 spans 12 amino acids. Here the CDR3 reads CASSRATDTQYF. CDR3 coding DNA: TGTGCCAGCAGCCGAGCCACAGATACGCAGTATTTT.

V gene TRBV19 combines with J gene TRBJ2-7; 8 positions agree with TRBD1. V was clipped by 3 bases and J by 2 bases; unmatched bases: 6. The CDR3 length is 15 residues. The germline CDR1 and CDR2 sequences are LNHDA and SQIVND (reference sequence). CDR3 DNA: TGTGCCAGTAGTATTCAGAGGACAGGGACCTACGAGCAGTACTTC. It yields the protein CASSIQRTGTYEQYF.

V and J are TRBV30 and TRBJ2-5; 9 bases are a match to TRBD1. The tail of the sequence fits TRBJ2-7 better, so the J call may be wrong. Germline V gives CDR1 GTSNPN, CDR2 SVGIG (reference sequence). CDR3 length equals 13 residues. CDR3 in DNA: TGTGCCTGGAGCCCGGACAGGGGCTACGAGCAGTACTTC. Amino acid sequence: CAWSPDRGYEQYF.

The genes are TRBV18 and TRBJ2-4, with a tentative D call TRBD1 (5 bases). V was cut by 3 bases and J by 0 bases, with 15 bases left in between. The CDR3 contains 17 residues. Germline assignment: CDR1 KGHSH and CDR2 LQKENI. CDR3 coding DNA: TGTGCCAGCTCACCGCTAGACAGCCCGATAGCCAAAAACATTCAGTACTTC. Encoded protein: CASSPLDSPIAKNIQYF.

The chain joins TRBV10-1 to TRBJ2-2; possible D gene TRBD1, 6 bases. The CDR3 consists of 16 residues. Trimming shortened V by 5 bases and J by 5 bases, and 18 bases separated the two germline ends. In germline, CDR1 is WNHNN, CDR2 SYGVQD (reference sequence). CDR3 DNA: TGCGCCAGCAGTATGTCGGGAAGGGGGATTACCGGGGAGCTGTTTTTT. It is translated as CASSMSGRGITGELFF.

The chain's CDR3 is CASSLVLAGDTDTQYF. The DNA for the CDR3 is TGTGCCAGCAGTTTGGTCCTAGCGGGCGACACAGATACGCAGTATTTT. This chain joins TRBV28 and TRBJ2-3; 8 bases line up with TRBD2. Looked up from germline, CDR1 is MDHEN and CDR2 is SYDVKM. The ends lost 3 bases at V and 2 bases at J; junction bases unmatched: 7. The CDR3 contains 16 residues.

The rearrangement links TRBV15 to TRBJ2-3, with 11 bases that match TRBD2. CDR1 LNHNV and CDR2 YYDKDF come from the germline V gene (reference sequence). With 8 bases clipped from V and 3 bases from J, the junction kept 4 bases outside the gene matches. The CDR3 sequence is 14 residues long. The CDR3 DNA is TGTGCCACCCTTAGGACTAGCGGGACAGATACGCAGTATTTT. This codes for CATLRTSGTDTQYF. Looking up the rest from reference TRBV15 and TRBJ2-3 gives the full variable domain: DAMVIQNPRYQVTQFGKPVTLSCSQTLNHNVMYWYQQKSSQAPKLLFHYYDKDFNNEADTPDNFQSRRPNTSFCFLDIRSPGLGDTAMYLCATLRTSGTDTQYFGPGTRLTVL.

This clone has a single count. The J gene is TRBJ2-2, the V gene TRBV7-3; possible D gene TRBD1, 6 bases. This CDR3 has 16 residues. Germline CDR1 reads SGHTA; CDR2 reads FQGTGA. Trimming took off 1 base at V and 4 bases at J, with 13 bases between the two ends. CDR3: CASSLIGTKFTGELFF. The CDR3 DNA reads TGTGCCAGCAGCTTAATAGGGACAAAGTTCACCGGGGAGCTGTTTTTT.

V gene TRBV15 combines with J gene TRBJ2-1; D perhaps matches TRBD2 (5 bases). V was cut by 0 bases and J by 8 bases, with 14 bases left in between. Germline V lookup: CDR1 LNHNV, CDR2 YYDKDF (reference sequence). The CDR3 is 15 residues long. The CDR3 DNA reads as TGTGCCACCAGCAGAGATCACGGGGATGCGGATGAGCAGTTCTTC. This gives the protein CATSRDHGDADEQFF. The variable domain in full, completed from reference TRBV15 and TRBJ2-1, reads DAMVIQNPRYQVTQFGKPVTLSCSQTLNHNVMYWYQQKSSQAPKLLFHYYDKDFNNEADTPDNFQSRRPNTSFCFLDIRSPGLGDTAMYLCATSRDHGDADEQFFGPGTRLTVL.

This chain's CDR3 is CASSLGAQETQYF. In nucleotides, the CDR3 is TGCGCCAGCAGCTTAGGAGCGCAAGAGACCCAGTACTTC. The genes are TRBV5-1 and TRBJ2-5; D gene unclear. This CDR3 is built from 13 residues. V lost 2 bases and J 2 bases, leaving 7 bases between the germline ends. CDR1 SGHRS and CDR2 YFSETQ come from the germline V gene.

The chain uses TRBV7-6 and TRBJ1-2; no reliable D call. There are 14 residues in the CDR3. V was pared by 5 bases and J by 8 bases, with 18 bases between. The germline V gene has CDR1 SGHVS and CDR2 FNYEAQ. The CDR3 is CASSPQSVSGGYTF. The CDR3 nucleotides read TGTGCCAGCAGCCCCCAATCCGTCTCGGGGGGCTACACCTTC. Looking up the rest from reference TRBV7-6 and TRBJ1-2 gives the full variable domain: GAGVSQSPRYKVTKRGQDVALRCDPISGHVSLYWYRQALGQGPEFLTYFNYEAQQDKSGLPNDRFSAERPEGSISTLTIQRTEQRDSAMYRCASSPQSVSGGYTFGSGTRLTVV.

The chain has TRBV6-5 and TRBJ1-4, with 9 positions matching TRBD1. The CDR3 has 16 residues. V gave up 4 bases and J gave up 4 bases; unmatched junction bases: 7. Germline lookup yields CDR1 MNHEY and CDR2 SVGAGI. CDR3 loop: CASSSGTGYSNEKLFF. CDR3 DNA: TGTGCCAGCAGTTCGGGGACAGGGTATAGTAATGAAAAACTGTTTTTT.

The chain uses TRBV2 and TRBJ1-3, with D perhaps matching TRBD1 (6 bases). With 3 bases removed from V and 12 bases from J, the gap between germline ends came to 9 bases. There are 11 residues in the CDR3. Germline CDR1 reads SNHLY; CDR2 reads FYNNEI. CDR3 sequence (DNA): TGTGCCAGCAGTGAGCAGGGGAGCATATATTTT. Translated: CASSEQGSIYF.

V usage is TRBV7-8 and J usage is TRBJ1-3; TRBD1 might be the D (5 bases). The CDR3 totals 13 residues. Trimming took 11 bases from V and 0 from J, leaving 11 bases between them. Germline CDR1 reads SGHVS; CDR2 reads FQNEAQ. The CDR3 coding sequence is TGTGCCTCTCAGGGCGCCTCTGGAAACACCATATATTTT. Encoded protein: CASQGASGNTIYF.

This clone has just a few counts. The chain couples TRBV27 to TRBJ2-1; TRBD2 is a possible D gene (6 bases). Germline V gene sequence: CDR1 MNHEY, CDR2 SMNVEV (reference sequence). Deletions cut 7 bases from V and 3 bases from J, with 13 bases between. CDR3 length: 14 residues. The CDR3 sequence is CASKGWGDYNEQFF. CDR3 coding DNA: TGTGCCAGCAAAGGCTGGGGGGACTACAATGAGCAGTTCTTC.

The gene calls are TRBV30 and TRBJ1-2, with 8 bases matching TRBD1. V shed 5 bases, J shed 4 bases, and the junction held 6 bases outside the gene matches. Germline loops: CDR1 GTSNPN, CDR2 SVGIG (reference sequence). The CDR3 runs to 13 residues. CDR3 sequence (DNA): TGTGCCTGGGGGCTACAGGGGGTCTATGGCTACACCTTC. This translates into CAWGLQGVYGYTF.

The chain uses TRBV29-1 and TRBJ2-3; possible D gene TRBD2, 5 bases. This CDR3 spans 13 amino acids. Trimming removed 3 bases from V and 2 bases from J, with 9 bases in between. Germline CDR1 reads SQVTM; CDR2 reads ANQGSEA. CDR3: CSVEVGATDTQYF. The CDR3 region has the DNA TGCAGCGTTGAGGTGGGAGCCACAGATACGCAGTATTTT.

The chain employs TRBV19 and TRBJ2-7; 8 positions agree with TRBD2. Trimming removed 6 bases from V and 6 bases from J; junction bases left unmatched: 4. This CDR3 region has 12 residues. From germline, CDR1 is LNHDA and CDR2 SQIVND (reference sequence). The CDR3 DNA reads as TGTGCCAGTAGCCAAAGCGGGAGCGAGCAGTACTTC. Its translation: CASSQSGSEQYF.

The chain is built from TRBV29-1 and TRBJ1-2; 9 bases are shared with TRBD1. The V gene end was trimmed by 6 bases and the J gene end by 5 bases; junction bases not matched to a gene: 7. The germline gives CDR1 SQVTM, CDR2 ANQGSEA. The CDR3 runs to 13 residues. This CDR3 is CSVIPGQGYGYTF. The CDR3 DNA reads TGCAGCGTGATACCGGGACAGGGTTATGGCTACACCTTC. Full variable domain (remainder filled in from reference TRBV29-1 and TRBJ1-2): SAVISQKPSRDICQRGTSLTIQCQVDSQVTMMFWYRQQPGQSLTLIATANQGSEATYESGFVIDKFPISRPNLTFSTLTVSNMSPEDSSIYLCSVIPGQGYGYTFGSGTRLTVV.

As concerns this clone: One end of the junction varies from germline; a read error may be responsible. V gene TRBV7-2 combines with J gene TRBJ1-2, with 8 bases that match TRBD1. The CDR3 runs to 13 residues. CDR1 SGHTA and CDR2 FQGNSA come from the germline V gene. CDR3 loop: CVSSPGQGYGYTF. The CDR3 DNA reads TGTGTCAGCAGCCCTGGACAGGGTTATGGCTACACCTTC.

This chain uses TRBV5-1 with TRBJ1-3; TRBD1 aligns across 8 bases. This CDR3 is 15 amino acids long. The V gene end was trimmed by 7 bases and the J gene end by 0 bases; junction bases not matched to a gene: 6. From germline, CDR1 is SGHRS and CDR2 YFSETQ. This chain's CDR3 is CASWTGPASGNTIYF. DNA for the CDR3: TGCGCCAGCTGGACAGGGCCGGCCTCTGGAAACACCATATATTTT.